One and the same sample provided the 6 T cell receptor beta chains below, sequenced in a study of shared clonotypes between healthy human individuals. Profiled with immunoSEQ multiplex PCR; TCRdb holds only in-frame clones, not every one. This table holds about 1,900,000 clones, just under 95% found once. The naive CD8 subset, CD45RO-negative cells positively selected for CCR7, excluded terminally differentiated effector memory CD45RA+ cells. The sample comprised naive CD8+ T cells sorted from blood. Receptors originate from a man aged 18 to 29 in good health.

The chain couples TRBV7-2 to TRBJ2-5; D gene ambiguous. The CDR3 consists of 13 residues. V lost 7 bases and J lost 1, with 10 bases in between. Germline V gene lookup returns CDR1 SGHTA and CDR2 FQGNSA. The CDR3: CASINVVQETQYF. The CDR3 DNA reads TGTGCCAGCATCAACGTCGTCCAAGAGACCCAGTACTTC.

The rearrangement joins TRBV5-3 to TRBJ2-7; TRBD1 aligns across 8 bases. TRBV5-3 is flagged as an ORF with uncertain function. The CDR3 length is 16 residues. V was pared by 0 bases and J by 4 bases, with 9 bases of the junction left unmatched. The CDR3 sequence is CARSLGVQGAHYEQYF. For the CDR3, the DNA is TGTGCCAGAAGCTTGGGCGTGCAGGGGGCGCATTACGAGCAGTACTTC.

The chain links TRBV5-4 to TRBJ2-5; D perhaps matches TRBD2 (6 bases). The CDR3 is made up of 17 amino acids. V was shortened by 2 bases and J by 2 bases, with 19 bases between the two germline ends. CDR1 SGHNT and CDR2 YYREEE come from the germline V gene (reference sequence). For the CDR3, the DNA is TGTGCCAGCAGCTTTGGACGGAGGGTCGAGATTCAAGAGACCCAGTACTTC. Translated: CASSFGRRVEIQETQYF.

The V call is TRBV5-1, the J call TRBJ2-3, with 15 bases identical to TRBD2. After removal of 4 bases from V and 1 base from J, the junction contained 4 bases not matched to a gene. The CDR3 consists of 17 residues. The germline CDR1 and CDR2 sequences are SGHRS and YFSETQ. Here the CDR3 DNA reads TGCGCCAGCAGCCGTTGGACTAGCGGGGGGGGCACAGATACGCAGTATTTT. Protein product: CASSRWTSGGGTDTQYF.

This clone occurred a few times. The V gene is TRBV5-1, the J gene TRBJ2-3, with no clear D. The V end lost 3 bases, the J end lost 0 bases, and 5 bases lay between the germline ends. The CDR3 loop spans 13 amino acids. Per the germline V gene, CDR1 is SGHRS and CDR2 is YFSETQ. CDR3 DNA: TGCGCCAGCAGCTCCGACAGCACAGATACGCAGTATTTT. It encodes CASSSDSTDTQYF.

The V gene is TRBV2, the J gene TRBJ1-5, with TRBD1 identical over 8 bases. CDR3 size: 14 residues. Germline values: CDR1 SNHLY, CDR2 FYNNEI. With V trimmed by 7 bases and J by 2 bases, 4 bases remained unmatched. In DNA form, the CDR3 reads TGTGCCAGCACCCCGGGACAGGGCAATCAGCCCCAGCATTTT. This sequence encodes CASTPGQGNQPQHF.